The sequence of this T cell receptor beta chain was determined in a study of blood T cell repertoires in COVID-19. Study summary: Sources were T cells, B-cell-depleted T cells, or PBMCs; the material itself was cDNA or gDNA.

Germline lookup yields CDR1 SEHNR and CDR2 FQNEAQ (reference sequence). Trimming took 1 base from V and 4 from J, leaving 13 bases between them. The length of the CDR3 is 15 residues. Sequenced by immunoSEQ multiplex PCR; TCRdb stores in-frame clones only, minus some. Of 150,000 to 200,000 clones detected, about 79% appear once; the ten largest clones hold around 24%. This clone showed up just a few times. The TCR originated in a woman in her seventies with acute or convalescent COVID-19. The source material was peripheral blood. This chain uses TRBV7-9 with TRBJ2-5, with D perhaps matching TRBD2 (5 bases). The CDR3 coding sequence is TGTGCCAGCAGCTTAGATTTGGGAGTGAGAGAGACCCAGTACTTC. It yields the protein CASSLDLGVRETQYF.